This TCR beta chain came from a study of T cell repertoires in cytomegalovirus infection. Study details: HLA-B-restricted CMV epitopes that are well studied were used alongside recently identified HLA-C-restricted ones. Matching HLA type and CMV infection were both indicated by public TCR beta signatures.

As regards this clonotype: The antigen is not known.

The ends lost 0 bases at V and 4 bases at J; junction bases unmatched: 9. Looked up from germline, CDR1 is MNHEY and CDR2 is SVGAGI. CDR3 length equals 17 residues. TCRdb ran MiXCR on the reads and lists one entry per CDR3 protein. Of approximately 260,000 distinct CDR3 sequences in the sample, under 25% are singletons; the top ten hold roughly 20%. V gene TRBV6-5 combines with J gene TRBJ2-3; 8 bases align to TRBD2. The starting material was cultured PBMCs, obtained from culture after CMV antigen stimulation. The TCR was taken from a human donor in good health (CMV status not recorded). Some clones in this sample may be carry-over from other donors' samples. CDR3 residues: CASSYSTAGEAADTQYF. DNA of the CDR3: TGTGCCAGCAGTTACTCAACAGCGGGAGAGGCGGCAGATACGCAGTATTTT.